One sample yielded the 27 T cell receptor beta chains listed below, sequenced in a study of Tregs in tolerant kidney transplant recipients. Clones were read by immunoSEQ multiplex PCR, and TCRdb kept only the in-frame ones, dropping some. The listing records tens of thousands of clones. Sequencing used CD4+ T cells from blood, obtained before the transplant. The receptor set was obtained from a human donor who received a combined kidney and bone marrow transplant.

Regarding this clone: The CDR3 end is not reached by the read, which stops 3 residues before it; the germline J gene fills it in. The rearrangement joins TRBV19 to TRBJ2-7, with TRBD1 matching 9 bases. The CDR3 is 15 residues long. CDR1 and CDR2 (germline): LNHDA, SQIVND (reference sequence). Trimming cost V 6 bases and J 4 bases; bases outside gene matches: 10. Partial CDR3 DNA: TGTGCCAGTAGGCGTGGAGGGACAGGGACGTACGAG. This encodes CASRRGGTGTYE. The full-length CDR3 reads as CASRRGGTGTYEQYF.

A word on this clone: The read terminates 3 residues ahead of where the CDR3 ends, so the germline J gene completes it. The chain employs TRBV6-2 or TRBV6-3 and TRBJ2-3; 8 bases line up with TRBD1. The CDR3 sequence is 14 residues long. CDR1 and CDR2 from the germline V gene are MNHEY and SVGEGT. Losses at the gene ends were 0 bases for V and 5 bases for J; bases not matched to a gene: 1. CDR3 region: CASSYSTGEDTQYF. Partial CDR3 DNA: TGTGCCAGCAGTTACTCGACAGGGGAAGATACG.

About this clone itself: The read falls 3 residues short of the CDR3 end, and the missing part is taken from the germline J gene. The V call is TRBV5-1, the J call TRBJ1-1; 8 bases are shared with TRBD1. Germline loops: CDR1 SGHRS, CDR2 YFSETQ. V gave up 4 bases and J gave up 0 bases; unmatched junction bases: 14. The CDR3 sequence is 18 residues long. CDR3 amino acids: CASSARQGSERMNTEAFF. Partial CDR3 DNA: TGCGCCAGCAGCGCGCGACAGGGGTCTGAGAGGATGAACACTGAA. The whole variable domain, remainder taken from reference TRBV5-1 and TRBJ1-1, is KAGVTQTPRYLIKTRGQQVTLSCSPISGHRSVSWYQQTPGQGLQFLFEYFSETQRNKGNFPGRFSGRQFSNSRSEMNVSTLELGDSALYLCASSARQGSERMNTEAFFGQGTRLTVV.

With respect to this clone: The read ends 3 residues early relative to the CDR3; the germline J gene fills the gap. The chain couples TRBV6-2 or TRBV6-3 to TRBJ2-1; D is possibly TRBD1 (5 bases). With 2 bases removed from V and 8 bases from J, the gap between germline ends came to 13 bases. In germline, CDR1 is MNHEY, CDR2 SVGEGT. The length of the CDR3 is 14 residues. Here the CDR3 reads CASSYVSRVDEQFF. Incomplete CDR3 DNA: TGTGCCAGCAGTTACGTCTCCAGGGTCGATGAG.

Worth noting for this clone: The read ends 3 residues early relative to the CDR3; the germline J gene fills the gap. The chain carries TRBV2 and TRBJ2-1, with 11 bases that match TRBD2. Per the germline V gene, CDR1 is SNHLY and CDR2 is FYNNEI. Germline trimming cut 4 bases from V and 8 bases from J; bases unmatched to any gene: 7. The CDR3 is 15 amino acids. The CDR3 loop is CASSVSGRANHEQFF. Partial CDR3 DNA: TGTGCCAGCAGTGTTAGCGGGAGGGCCAACCATGAG.

In the case of this clone: The read ends 3 residues before the CDR3 terminus; that terminus is restored from the germline J gene. The V call is TRBV11-3, the J call TRBJ2-2; D possibly corresponds to TRBD2 (6 bases). This CDR3 region has 14 residues. Germline V gene data show CDR1 as SGHNT and CDR2 as YENEEA. The V and J ends lost 0 bases and 6 bases respectively, with 8 bases between them. CDR3 bases read: TGTGCCAGCAGCTTAGAATGGGGGGCCGGGGAG. Translated: CASSLEWGAGE. The entire CDR3 is CASSLEWGAGELFF. Drawing the rest from reference TRBV11-3 and TRBJ2-2, the complete variable domain is EAGVVQSPRYKIIEKKQPVAFWCNPISGHNTLYWYLQNLGQGPELLIRYENEEAVDDSQLPKDRFSAERLKGVDSTLKIQPAELGDSAVYLCASSLEWGAGELFFGEGSRLTVL.

With respect to this clone: Read coverage stops 3 residues before the CDR3 terminus; the germline J gene supplies the remainder. The J gene is TRBJ1-1, the V gene TRBV6-2 or TRBV6-3; 9 bases match TRBD1. CDR1 is MNHEY and CDR2 is SVGEGT in the germline V gene. The CDR3 spans 15 residues. Trimming removed 4 bases from V and 4 bases from J; junction bases left unmatched: 7. The CDR3 here is CASSSRGQGTTEAFF. The covered CDR3 bases are TGTGCCAGCAGTTCACGCGGACAGGGGACCACTGAA.

About this clone: The read is 3 residues too short to cover the CDR3 end, so that end is filled in from the germline J gene. This chain uses TRBV20-1 with TRBJ2-7; TRBD2 aligns across 8 bases. CDR3 length: 16 amino acids. The ends lost 2 bases at V and 3 bases at J; junction bases unmatched: 12. Germline V gene lookup returns CDR1 DFQATT and CDR2 SNEGSKA (reference sequence). The CDR3 bases that were read are TGCAGTGCTAGAAGTTTGGCGGGAGGAACGTACTACGAG. It encodes CSARSLAGGTYYE. The entire CDR3 protein is CSARSLAGGTYYEQYF.

With regard to this clone: The CDR3 goes on 3 residues after the read ends, and that part is filled in from the germline J gene. The chain carries TRBV5-1 and TRBJ2-5; possible D gene TRBD1, 5 bases. The CDR3 totals 14 residues. Trimming stripped 4 bases from V and 2 bases from J, with 12 bases between. CDR1 SGHRS and CDR2 YFSETQ come from the germline V gene. The DNA read from the CDR3 is TGCGCCAGCAGCCTCGGACAATCTCAAGAGACC. Translating it yields CASSLGQSQET. From start to end, the CDR3 is CASSLGQSQETQYF. Full variable domain (remainder filled in from reference TRBV5-1 and TRBJ2-5): KAGVTQTPRYLIKTRGQQVTLSCSPISGHRSVSWYQQTPGQGLQFLFEYFSETQRNKGNFPGRFSGRQFSNSRSEMNVSTLELGDSALYLCASSLGQSQETQYFGPGTRLLVL.

On this clone itself: The read comes to an end 3 residues before the CDR3 does, leaving the germline J gene to fill in the end. The rearrangement uses TRBV7-9 and TRBJ2-3; D might be TRBD2 (6 bases). The CDR3 is made up of 15 amino acids. V was shortened by 2 bases and J by 2 bases, with 11 bases between the two germline ends. CDR1 is SEHNR, CDR2 FQNEAQ, per germline (reference sequence). Here the CDR3 reads CASSLLDYYTDTQYF. Partial CDR3 DNA: TGTGCCAGCAGCTTATTGGACTACTACACAGATACG.

A remark on this clone: The read finishes 3 residues shy of the CDR3 end, and the germline J gene is used to complete it. The chain recombines TRBV5-5 with TRBJ1-2; TRBD1 matches at 12 bases. V dropped 4 bases and J dropped 4; count of bases not matched to a gene: 2. CDR3 length: 14 amino acids. Germline V lookup: CDR1 SGHKS, CDR2 YYEKEE (reference sequence). The CDR3 sequence is CASSGTGGGYGYTF. CDR3 DNA, as far as it was read: TGTGCCAGCAGCGGGACAGGGGGCGGCTATGGC.

In the case of this clone: Read coverage stops 3 residues before the CDR3 terminus; the germline J gene supplies the remainder. J is TRBJ1-3 and V is TRBV6-2 or TRBV6-3; D gene unclear. The V gene's germline CDR1 is MNHEY and CDR2 SVGEGT. V was pared by 0 bases and J by 4 bases, with 7 bases between. This CDR3 is 14 amino acids long. CDR3 protein: CASSYSSGGNTIYF. The CDR3 bases that were read are TGTGCCAGCAGTTACTCGTCAGGCGGAAACACC.

Regarding this clone: The read halts 3 residues ahead of the CDR3 end, with the missing end drawn from the germline J gene. The V gene is TRBV5-1, the J gene TRBJ2-1, with 10 positions matching TRBD2. The V gene's germline CDR1 is SGHRS and CDR2 YFSETQ. This CDR3 has 16 residues. V lost 0 bases and J lost 7; bases outside the gene matches: 7. CDR3 bases read: TGCGCCAGCAGCTTGGCCCCTAGCGGGAGTGGTAATGAG. It translates to CASSLAPSGSGNE. The whole CDR3 is CASSLAPSGSGNEQFF.

Details on this clone: The DNA ends 3 residues before the CDR3 does, and the rest of the CDR3 is filled in from the germline J gene. This rearrangement joins TRBV19 to TRBJ1-5, with D possibly matching TRBD1 (6 bases). The germline V gene encodes CDR1 LNHDA and CDR2 SQIVND (reference sequence). V lost 5 bases to trimming and J lost 1 base, with 24 bases between them. The CDR3 has 19 amino acids. The CDR3 loop is CASSLYLGDTLRSNQPQHF. Incomplete CDR3 DNA: TGTGCCAGTAGTCTATATTTAGGGGACACCCTCCGGAGCAATCAGCCC.

Concerning this clone: The read finishes 3 residues shy of the CDR3 end, and the germline J gene is used to complete it. V usage is TRBV5-1 and J usage is TRBJ1-2, with 7 bases lining up with TRBD1. This CDR3 region has 14 residues. V lost 4 bases and J lost 4; bases outside the gene matches: 7. Germline lookup yields CDR1 SGHRS and CDR2 YFSETQ. The CDR3 is CASSERTGSYGYTF. CDR3 DNA (partial): TGCGCCAGCAGCGAAAGGACAGGCAGCTATGGC.

As for this clone: The CDR3 is cut off 3 residues early in the read; its end comes from the germline J gene. The V and J genes are TRBV2 and TRBJ2-6, with 7 bases lining up with TRBD2. The CDR3 spans 14 residues. The germline CDR1 and CDR2 sequences are SNHLY and FYNNEI. The J segment lost 4 bases and the V segment lost 5 bases, leaving 2 bases of the junction unmatched. The CDR3 sequence: CASSQRGGANVLTF. The CDR3 DNA, read in part, is TGTGCCAGCAGTCAGCGGGGCGGGGCCAACGTC. Complete variable domain (other parts from reference TRBV2 and TRBJ2-6): EPEVTQTPSHQVTQMGQEVILRCVPISNHLYFYWYRQILGQKVEFLVSFYNNEISEKSEIFDDQFSVERPDGSNFTLKIRSTKLEDSAMYFCASSQRGGANVLTFGAGSRLTVL.

Regarding this clone: The CDR3 end is not reached by the read, which stops 3 residues before it; the germline J gene fills it in. J is TRBJ2-3 and V is TRBV18; D ambiguous. The ends were cut back, 0 bases at V and 1 base at J, with 2 bases in the middle. Looked up from germline, CDR1 is KGHSH and CDR2 is LQKENI. This CDR3 is built from 13 residues. The CDR3 sequence is CASSPPGTDTQYF. CDR3 DNA, as far as it was read: TGTGCCAGCTCACCACCCGGCACAGATACG.

On this clone: The CDR3 extends 3 residues past the end of the read, so its final part is completed from the germline J gene. The chain carries TRBV6-2 or TRBV6-3 and TRBJ1-6; TRBD1 might be the D (5 bases). From germline, CDR1 is MNHEY and CDR2 SVGEGT. V shed 2 bases and J shed 10 bases, with 12 bases lying between them. This CDR3 has 14 residues. The CDR3 bases that were read are TGTGCCAGCAGTTACAGGGGAACGGGATCACCC. Its translation is CASSYRGTGSP. The full CDR3 protein reads CASSYRGTGSPLHF.

With regard to this clone: Sequencing ends 3 residues short of the CDR3 end; the germline J gene provides the rest. V and J are TRBV19 and TRBJ1-5, with D uncertain. V gave up 0 bases and J gave up 6 bases, with 15 bases separating them. From germline, CDR1 is LNHDA and CDR2 SQIVND (reference sequence). This CDR3 has 16 residues. The CDR3 loop reads CASSIDGRGPVQPQHF. The sequenced CDR3 bases are TGTGCCAGTAGTATAGATGGCCGAGGTCCCGTTCAGCCC.

CDR3 in amino acids: CASSEGSLAGEGDTQYF. The CDR3 bases that were read are TGTGCCAGCAGTGAAGGCAGTCTAGCGGGAGAGGGAGATACG. The chain couples TRBV2 to TRBJ2-3, with 10 positions matching TRBD2. The read falls 3 residues short of the CDR3 end, and the missing part is taken from the germline J gene. Per the germline V gene, CDR1 is SNHLY and CDR2 is FYNNEI. With V trimmed by 1 base and J by 5 bases, 9 bases remained unmatched. The CDR3 sequence is 17 residues long.

Comments on this clone: Read coverage stops 3 residues before the CDR3 terminus; the germline J gene supplies the remainder. The V and J genes are TRBV19 and TRBJ2-3; 7 bases fit TRBD2. The CDR3 consists of 15 residues. V lost 5 bases and J lost 4; bases outside the gene matches: 9. Germline loops: CDR1 LNHDA, CDR2 SQIVND (reference sequence). The CDR3 loop reads CASSSTSSVADTQYF. Partial CDR3 DNA: TGTGCCAGTAGTTCGACTAGCAGCGTCGCAGATACG.

Concerning this clone itself: The read gets to within 3 residues of the CDR3 end, and the germline J gene fills in the rest. The chain uses TRBV5-5 and TRBJ2-7; 8 bases align to TRBD2. V shed 0 bases and J 6 bases; nucleotides not matched to a gene: 5. Germline V gene lookup returns CDR1 SGHKS and CDR2 YYEKEE (reference sequence). This CDR3 has 14 amino acids. The CDR3 reads CASSLAGLAGEQYF. The CDR3 bases that were read are TGTGCCAGCAGCTTGGCAGGACTAGCAGGCGAG.

Regarding this clone: From the germline J gene comes the end of the CDR3, since the read stops 3 residues before it. The rearrangement uses TRBV7-9 and TRBJ2-1; weak D call: TRBD2 (6 bases). Germline values: CDR1 SEHNR, CDR2 FQNEAQ (reference sequence). With 5 bases removed from V and 5 bases from J, the gap between germline ends came to 13 bases. The CDR3 extends over 14 amino acids. The DNA read from the CDR3 is TGTGCCAGCAGCCTGACTAGAAATGACAATGAG. Translating it yields CASSLTRNDNE. The whole CDR3 protein reads CASSLTRNDNEQFF.

About this clone: The CDR3 goes on 3 residues after the read ends, and that part is filled in from the germline J gene. The genes are TRBV7-2 and TRBJ1-3; no reliable D call. This CDR3 is built from 15 residues. The ends were cut back, 8 bases at V and 2 bases at J, with 16 bases in the middle. Germline CDR1 is SGHTA and CDR2 is FQGNSA. The CDR3 protein is CASATTRGPGNTIYF. Incomplete CDR3 DNA: TGTGCCAGCGCCACAACTAGAGGGCCTGGAAACACC.

With respect to this clone: From the germline J gene comes the end of the CDR3, since the read stops 3 residues before it. This sequence joins TRBV7-2 and TRBJ2-2; tentatively, D is TRBD2 (6 bases). V shed 3 bases and J shed 5 bases, with 13 bases lying between them. CDR3 length: 15 residues. CDR1 and CDR2 from the germline V gene are SGHTA and FQGNSA. The CDR3 bases that were read are TGTGCCAGCAGCTTTAGGGCGGGGTTGACCGGGGAG. It specifies CASSFRAGLTGE. The whole CDR3 sequence reads CASSFRAGLTGELFF.

Note on this clone: The read ends 3 residues early relative to the CDR3; the germline J gene fills the gap. V and J are TRBV7-9 and TRBJ2-6, with D uncertain. The V gene's germline CDR1 is SEHNR and CDR2 FQNEAQ (reference sequence). The V and J ends lost 2 bases and 2 bases respectively, with 4 bases between them. This CDR3 has 14 amino acids. Partial CDR3 DNA: TGTGCCAGCAGCTTATCGGCTGGGGCCAACGTC. This translates into CASSLSAGANV. The full-length CDR3 reads as CASSLSAGANVLTF.

CDR3 DNA, as far as it was read: TGTGCCAGCAGAGGAGAGGGACAGCAACACTACGAG. Translating gives CASRGEGQQHYE. The entire CDR3 sequence reads CASRGEGQQHYEQYF. The chain has TRBV6-2 or TRBV6-3 and TRBJ2-7, with TRBD1 matching 7 bases. The read comes to an end 3 residues before the CDR3 does, leaving the germline J gene to fill in the end. From germline, CDR1 is MNHEY and CDR2 SVGEGT. Trimming removed 6 bases from V and 3 bases from J; junction bases left unmatched: 11. This CDR3 comprises 15 residues.